The rows below give T cell receptor beta chains drawn from one sample of a study of blood T cells in healthy people across ages. TCRdb reanalysed the 5' RACE reads using MiXCR and keeps one entry per CDR3 protein. This table holds almost 1 million distinct CDR3 sequences, roughly 50% found once. Sequencing was carried out using blood. These receptors were collected from a woman aged 55-69 years in good health. Both conserved end residues are part of each CDR3. D genes are given only for firm matches. Rows may omit the clone size; those that give it use once, few, many or a size class.

V gene: TRBV11-2
J gene: TRBJ2-7
CDR3 length: 13
clone size: NA
D gene: NA
CDR3 DNA: TGTGCCAGCAGCTTCACAGGGCGGCGAGAGCAGTACTTC
CDR3 protein: CASSFTGRREQYF

V gene: TRBV7-9
J gene: TRBJ2-7
CDR3 length: 16
clone size: NA
D gene: NA
CDR3 DNA: TGTGCCAGCAGATTACCCCATGAGCGAAGGAACAACGAGCAGTACTTC
CDR3 protein: CASRLPHERRNNEQYF

V gene: TRBV14
J gene: TRBJ2-3
CDR3 length: 15
clone size: few
D gene: TRBD2
CDR3 DNA: TGTGCCAGCAGCCAAATGCTAGCGGGAAGTGATACGCAGTATTTT
CDR3 protein: CASSQMLAGSDTQYF

V gene: TRBV28
J gene: TRBJ1-5
CDR3 length: 14
clone size: NA
D gene: NA
CDR3 DNA: TGTGCCAGCAGCCGCCCAGGGAAGGGGCAGCCCCAGCATTTT
CDR3 protein: CASSRPGKGQPQHF

V gene: TRBV5-4
J gene: TRBJ2-3
CDR3 length: 14
clone size: NA
D gene: NA
CDR3 DNA: TGTGCCAGCAGCTCTCGACAGCCCACAGATACGCAGTATTTT
CDR3 protein: CASSSRQPTDTQYF

V gene: TRBV7-9
J gene: TRBJ2-3
CDR3 length: 15
clone size: once
D gene: NA
CDR3 DNA: TGTGCCAGCAGCTGGGGGGTGGCGAGCACAGATACGCAGTATTTT
CDR3 protein: CASSWGVASTDTQYF

V gene: TRBV29-1
J gene: TRBJ1-2
CDR3 length: 15
clone size: NA
D gene: NA
CDR3 DNA: TGCAGCGTTTGGGGGTGGGGGGCGCAGGGCTATGGCTACACCTTC
CDR3 protein: CSVWGWGAQGYGYTF

V gene: TRBV12-3/TRBV12-4
J gene: TRBJ1-2
CDR3 length: 14
clone size: NA
D gene: TRBD1
CDR3 DNA: TGTGCCGGCAGTTTATCCGGGACAGGGATTGGCTACACCTTC
CDR3 protein: CAGSLSGTGIGYTF

V gene: TRBV3-1
J gene: TRBJ2-5
CDR3 length: 15
clone size: NA
D gene: TRBD1
CDR3 DNA: TGTGCCAGCAGCCAGCAGGGACAGAGCCAAGAGACCCAGTACTTC
CDR3 protein: CASSQQGQSQETQYF

V gene: TRBV5-6
J gene: TRBJ2-7
CDR3 length: 17
clone size: NA
D gene: TRBD2
CDR3 DNA: TGTGCCAGCAGCTTGGCTAGCGGGGGGAGGAGGTCCTACGAGCAGTACTTC
CDR3 protein: CASSLASGGRRSYEQYF

V gene: TRBV2
J gene: TRBJ2-3
CDR3 length: 15
clone size: NA
D gene: NA
CDR3 DNA: TGTGCCAGCAGCGAAACTAGCACTAACACAGATACGCAGTATTTT
CDR3 protein: CASSETSTNTDTQYF